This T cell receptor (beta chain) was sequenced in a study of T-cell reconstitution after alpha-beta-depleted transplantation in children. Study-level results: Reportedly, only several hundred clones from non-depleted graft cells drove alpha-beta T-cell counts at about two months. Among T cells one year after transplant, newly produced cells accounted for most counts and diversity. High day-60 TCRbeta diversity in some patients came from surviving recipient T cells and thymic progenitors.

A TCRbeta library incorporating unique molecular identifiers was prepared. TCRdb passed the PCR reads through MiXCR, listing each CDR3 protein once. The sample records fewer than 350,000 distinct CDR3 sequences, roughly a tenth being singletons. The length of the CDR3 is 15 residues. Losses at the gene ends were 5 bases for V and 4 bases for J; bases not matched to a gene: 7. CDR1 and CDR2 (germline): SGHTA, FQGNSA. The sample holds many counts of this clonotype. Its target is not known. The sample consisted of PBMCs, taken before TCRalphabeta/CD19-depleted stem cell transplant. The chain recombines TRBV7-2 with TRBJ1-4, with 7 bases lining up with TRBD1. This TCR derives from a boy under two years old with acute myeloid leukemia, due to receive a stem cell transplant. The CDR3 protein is CASSPHRGVNEKLFF. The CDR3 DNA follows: TGTGCCAGCAGCCCGCACAGGGGTGTTAATGAAAAACTGTTTTTT.